The 8 T cell receptor beta chains below were found in one sample sequenced in a study of cytomegalovirus exposure and HLA in healthy donors. Both 60 Vbeta primers and 13 Jbeta primers went into the PCR. Libraries were prepared by immunoSEQ multiplex PCR; TCRdb keeps only in-frame clonotypes and omits some of them. Found here are 70,000 to 85,000 clones, approximately 69% of them singletons; the top ten hold about 9%. The sequencing sample was made of PBMCs. All receptors derive from a man aged 35-49 years in good health and CMV-seropositive.

The table lists this clone with a few counts. This chain connects TRBV9 to TRBJ2-1; TRBD2 aligns across 7 bases. The CDR3 length is 15 residues. V lost 2 bases, J lost 6 bases, and 8 bases stayed unmatched. Germline V gives CDR1 SGDLS, CDR2 YYNGEE. DNA of the CDR3: TGTGCCAGCAGCGTCTCTACTGGGGGGGTCAATGAGCAGTTCTTC. Translating it yields CASSVSTGGVNEQFF.

The V and J genes are TRBV2 and TRBJ1-1; 8 bases fit TRBD1. V lost 6 bases to trimming and J lost 2 bases; unmatched junction nucleotides: 5. The CDR3 length is 14 residues. Germline values: CDR1 SNHLY, CDR2 FYNNEI. The CDR3 reads CASRQGAGNTEAFF. In nucleotides, the CDR3 is TGTGCCAGCAGGCAGGGGGCTGGAAACACTGAAGCTTTCTTT.

The CDR3 DNA follows: TGTGCCAGCAGTTTAATATCCGGGAATGACTATGGCTACACCTTC. It is translated as CASSLISGNDYGYTF. The rearrangement uses TRBV27 and TRBJ1-2; D uncertain. CDR3 length equals 15 residues. Germline assignment: CDR1 MNHEY and CDR2 SMNVEV (reference sequence). Trimming took off 2 bases at V and 3 bases at J, with 13 bases between the two ends.

This clone was seen more than once but under ten times. The V gene is TRBV4-3, the J gene TRBJ2-1; possible D gene TRBD1, 6 bases. This CDR3 is 19 amino acids long. V shed 0 bases and J shed 2 bases, with 20 bases lying between them. Germline loops: CDR1 LGHNA, CDR2 YSLEER. CDR3 sequence reads: CASSQESKRGTRTYNEQFF. CDR3 nucleotides: TGCGCCAGCAGCCAAGAGAGTAAGAGAGGGACACGGACCTACAATGAGCAGTTCTTC.

As to this clone: At one of its ends the junction is not consistent with the germline gene, which may arise from a read error. The chain is built from TRBV27 and TRBJ1-2; D unresolved. Germline loops: CDR1 MNHEY, CDR2 SMNVEV (reference sequence). The CDR3 covers 15 residues. CDR3 bases: TGTGCCAGCAGCTTATCGGGCTCGGGGAACTATGGCTACACCTTC. Translating it yields CASSLSGSGNYGYTF.

V and J are TRBV27 and TRBJ2-5; no clear D gene. Trimming stripped 1 base from V and 4 bases from J, with 7 bases between. The CDR3 has 13 amino acids. Per germline, CDR1 MNHEY and CDR2 SMNVEV (reference sequence). DNA for the CDR3: TGTGCCAGCAGTTTATATAGAGGAGAGACCCAGTACTTC. Protein: CASSLYRGETQYF.

V usage is TRBV6-1 and J usage is TRBJ2-7; 9 nucleotides line up with TRBD1. Germline V gene sequence: CDR1 MNHNS, CDR2 SASEGT. The CDR3 is 15 amino acids. V lost 0 bases and J lost 7; bases outside the gene matches: 7. CDR3 bases: TGTGCCAGCAGTGAAGCACTTCCCGGGACAGGGGAGCAGTACTTC. Residues: CASSEALPGTGEQYF.

The chain uses TRBV28 and TRBJ2-5, with D perhaps TRBD2 (5 bases). The DNA end is a closer match to TRBJ2-7, so the J assignment may be wrong. There are 14 residues in the CDR3. Germline V gene data show CDR1 as MDHEN and CDR2 as SYDVKM. CDR3 nucleotide sequence: TGTGCCAGCATTCACGGGGTAGGCCCCTACGAGCAGTACTTC. Translating it yields CASIHGVGPYEQYF.